The present T cell receptor (beta chain) was sequenced within a study of T-cell reconstitution after alpha-beta-depleted transplantation in children (TCRdb year 2016). For context, the study as a whole: Using TCR repertoire profiling, the study quantitatively followed how T-cell immune reconstitution unfolded in children after TCRalphabeta/CD19-depleted allogeneic hematopoietic cell transplantation.

This clonotype was found many times. Its antigen specificity is not known. No quality values exist for individual bases; no much larger clone is one base distant. The library was produced with PCR. These reads were obtained on an Illumina HiSeq 2500. TCR library preparation used molecular barcoding, with unique molecular identifiers applied to normalize quantification of the TCRbeta repertoire. The raw public data were reprocessed by TCRdb itself: fastp quality trimming at Q25, MiXCR clonotype calling, in-frame beta chains only. Every CDR3 protein is listed once, alongside the most common genes and DNA of its rows. For this sample there are 200,000 to 250,000 distinct CDR3 sequences; approximately 9.5% appear just once. The ten largest clones capture approximately 6.6% of the sample. CDR1 is given as SGHRS and CDR2 as YFSETQ, both from the germline V gene. The CDR3 has 15 amino acids, counting the end cysteine and phenylalanine. Only CDR3 DNA is held: 45 bases, read in frame from base 1. Germline trimming amounts to 1 base on V and 6 bases on J, with 4 as the count of junction bases outside the gene matches.

The chain is made from TRBV5-1 and TRBJ2-1, and 10 bases in between align with TRBD2. The sequence was obtained from a human donor who donated a stem cell graft to a child with acute lymphoblastic leukemia. Sample: PBMCs from the stem cell graft donor, taken from the stem cell graft. The CDR3 here reads CASSLSGGGTNEQFF. The sequenced DNA is TGCGCCAGCAGCTTGAGCGGGGGGGGGACCAATGAGCAGTTCTTC.